This entry lists 14 T cell receptor beta chains sequenced from one sample in a study of OX40 agonist ivuxolimab in advanced cancers. Clones were read by immunoSEQ multiplex PCR, and TCRdb kept only the in-frame ones, dropping some. Here the sample spans around 110,000 clones, 90% to 95% being singletons. The sequenced sample was CD4+ or CD8+ T cells sorted from blood, obtained in a trial of the OX40 agonist ivuxolimab. The source of these receptors is an adult with an advanced solid tumor such as melanoma, head and neck, liver or kidney cancer.

The J gene is TRBJ1-1, the V gene TRBV28, with no clear D. CDR3 size: 14 residues. V lost 4 bases to trimming and J lost 0 bases, with 9 bases between them. Looked up from germline, CDR1 is MDHEN and CDR2 is SYDVKM. The CDR3 DNA is TGTGCCAGCAGTTGGCTACTGATGAACACTGAAGCTTTCTTT. Protein: CASSWLLMNTEAFF.

The chain links TRBV7-2 to TRBJ2-3; D is unresolved. CDR3 length: 15 amino acids. Trimming removed 5 bases from V and 2 bases from J, with 14 bases in between. Germline V gene lookup returns CDR1 SGHTA and CDR2 FQGNSA. The CDR3 loop reads CASSPDQGYTDTQYF. CDR3 nucleotides: TGTGCCAGCAGCCCAGACCAAGGGTACACAGATACGCAGTATTTT.

The gene calls are TRBV15 and TRBJ1-5; maybe TRBD1 (5 bases). CDR1 and CDR2 from the germline V gene are LNHNV and YYDKDF (reference sequence). The CDR3 has 14 residues. The V gene lost 5 bases and the J gene lost 1 base, with 9 bases spanning the gap. Here the CDR3 DNA reads TGTGCCACCAGCTGGGGGATGAGCAATCAGCCCCAGCATTTT. This encodes CATSWGMSNQPQHF.

This clone was counted once. The chain carries TRBV9 and TRBJ1-2, with D possibly matching TRBD1 (5 bases). Germline lookup yields CDR1 SGDLS and CDR2 YYNGEE. The CDR3 loop spans 15 amino acids. The germline V and J ends were trimmed by 4 bases and 8 bases, with 21 bases remaining between them. The CDR3 loop is CASSLSWDSPGGYTF. The CDR3 bases are TGTGCCAGCAGCCTCAGCTGGGACTCCCCCGGCGGCTACACCTTC.

In its sample, this clone was seen a few times. The chain links TRBV12-5 to TRBJ1-1, with 7 bases aligning to TRBD1. The germline V gene encodes CDR1 LGHNT and CDR2 FRNRAP. CDR3 size: 15 residues. The V and J ends lost 1 base and 0 bases, in that order; junction bases with no gene match: 2. CDR3 coding DNA: TGTGCTAGTGGTTTGGGACAGGGCATGAACACTGAAGCTTTCTTT. Its translation: CASGLGQGMNTEAFF.

The chain carries TRBV4-3 and TRBJ2-3; D might be TRBD1 (6 bases). Germline values: CDR1 LGHNA, CDR2 YSLEER. The CDR3 is made up of 15 amino acids. Trimming removed 4 bases from V and 1 base from J, with 12 bases in between. CDR3 DNA: TGCGCCAGCAGCCCACGGACAGTAGGCACAGATACGCAGTATTTT. It encodes CASSPRTVGTDTQYF.

The genes are TRBV7-2 and TRBJ2-3, with 9 bases matching TRBD1. The V gene end was trimmed by 1 base and the J gene end by 4 bases; junction bases not matched to a gene: 3. The CDR3 is 15 amino acids. Germline loops: CDR1 SGHTA, CDR2 FQGNSA. The CDR3 protein is CASSLDGTGPDTQYF. As DNA, the CDR3 is TGTGCCAGCAGCTTAGATGGGACAGGGCCAGATACGCAGTATTTT. Using reference TRBV7-2 and TRBJ2-3 for the parts outside the CDR3, the full variable domain is GAGVSQSPSNKVTEKGKDVELRCDPISGHTALYWYRQSLGQGLEFLIYFQGNSAPDKSGLPSDRFSAERTGGSVSTLTIQRTQQEDSAVYLCASSLDGTGPDTQYFGPGTRLTVL.

The chain has TRBV2 and TRBJ2-3; 7 nucleotides match TRBD2. This CDR3 comprises 15 residues. The junction had 8 bases not matched to a gene; V was cut back by 6 bases and J by 2 bases. Germline V CDR1 and CDR2: SNHLY, FYNNEI. In DNA, the CDR3 is TGTGCCAGCAGCCCCCAAGCGGGGCCCACAGATACGCAGTATTTT. Protein sequence: CASSPQAGPTDTQYF.

V and J are TRBV11-2 and TRBJ2-7, with D unclear. The germline V gene encodes CDR1 SGHAT and CDR2 FQNNGV. V was cut by 4 bases and J by 4 bases, with 14 bases left in between. The CDR3 is 14 residues long. DNA for the CDR3: TGTGCCAGCAGCTCGCTTCGGGCAACGTACGAGCAGTACTTC. It codes for CASSSLRATYEQYF.

This rearrangement joins TRBV7-3 to TRBJ2-1; tentatively, D is TRBD1 (6 bases). The CDR3 spans 15 residues. In germline, CDR1 is SGHTA, CDR2 FQGTGA. V lost 3 bases and J 7 bases, leaving 16 bases between the germline ends. The CDR3 nucleotides are TGTGCCAGCAGCTTCAGGGGCGGCCCAAAGAATGAGCAGTTCTTC. Translated: CASSFRGGPKNEQFF.

The V gene is TRBV5-1, the J gene TRBJ2-3, with 7 bases identical to TRBD2. In germline, CDR1 is SGHRS, CDR2 YFSETQ. This CDR3 spans 16 amino acids. V was pared by 5 bases and J by 1 base, with 10 bases of the junction left unmatched. CDR3 sequence reads: CASSWGAGMGTDTQYF. The DNA for the CDR3 is TGCGCCAGCAGTTGGGGAGCGGGAATGGGCACAGATACGCAGTATTTT.

The chain uses TRBV6-4 and TRBJ2-1; 10 bases are shared with TRBD2. Germline V gene lookup returns CDR1 MRHNA and CDR2 SNTAGT. The V and J ends lost 0 bases and 3 bases, in that order; junction bases with no gene match: 2. This CDR3 region has 16 residues. CDR3 sequence (DNA): TGTGCCAGCAGTGACTCGCAGCGGGGGGGCTACAATGAGCAGTTCTTC. Residues: CASSDSQRGGYNEQFF.

The chain couples TRBV5-1 to TRBJ1-1; weak D call: TRBD1 (5 bases). The CDR3 totals 14 residues. Germline V CDR1 and CDR2: SGHRS, YFSETQ. V shed 1 base and J shed 7 bases, with 14 bases lying between them. The chain's CDR3 is CASSLHDGTDEAFF. CDR3 bases: TGCGCCAGCAGCTTGCACGACGGGACTGATGAAGCTTTCTTT.

This chain joins TRBV6-7 and TRBJ1-5; unclear D gene. TRBV6-7 belongs to the ORF category, with a function that is uncertain. The ends were cut back, 0 bases at V and 3 bases at J, with 9 bases in the middle. This CDR3 comprises 15 residues. CDR3 in DNA: TGTGCCAGCAGTTACTCGGGTGAGACCAATCAGCCCCAGCATTTT. Its protein is CASSYSGETNQPQHF.